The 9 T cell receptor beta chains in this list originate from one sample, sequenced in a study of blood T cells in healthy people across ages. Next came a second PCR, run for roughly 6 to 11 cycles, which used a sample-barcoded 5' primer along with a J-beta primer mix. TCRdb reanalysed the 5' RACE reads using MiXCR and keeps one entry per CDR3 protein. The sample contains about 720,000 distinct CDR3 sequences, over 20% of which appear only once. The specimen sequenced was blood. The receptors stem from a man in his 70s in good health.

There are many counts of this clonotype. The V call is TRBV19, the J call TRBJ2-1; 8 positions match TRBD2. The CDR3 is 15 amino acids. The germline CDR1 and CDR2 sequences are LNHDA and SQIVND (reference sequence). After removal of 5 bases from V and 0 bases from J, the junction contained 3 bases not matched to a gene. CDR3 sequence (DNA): TGTGCCAGTAGTGTCCTAGCGGGCTCCTACAATGAGCAGTTCTTC. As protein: CASSVLAGSYNEQFF.

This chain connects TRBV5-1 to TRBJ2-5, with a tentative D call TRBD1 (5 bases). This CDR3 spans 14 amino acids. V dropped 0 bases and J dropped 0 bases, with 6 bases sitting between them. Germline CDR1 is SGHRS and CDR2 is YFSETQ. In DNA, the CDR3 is TGCGCCAGCAGCTTGGGACAGCACCAAGAGACCCAGTACTTC. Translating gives CASSLGQHQETQYF.

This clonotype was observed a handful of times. The CDR3 protein is CASSYPTSGRANTGELFF. In DNA, the CDR3 is TGTGCCAGCAGTTACCCAACTAGCGGGAGGGCGAACACCGGGGAGCTGTTTTTT. V gene TRBV6-5 combines with J gene TRBJ2-2; 13 nucleotides match TRBD2. CDR1 and CDR2 from the germline V gene are MNHEY and SVGAGI. The CDR3 is 18 amino acids. Trimming took 2 bases from V and 0 from J; bases not matched to a gene: 3.

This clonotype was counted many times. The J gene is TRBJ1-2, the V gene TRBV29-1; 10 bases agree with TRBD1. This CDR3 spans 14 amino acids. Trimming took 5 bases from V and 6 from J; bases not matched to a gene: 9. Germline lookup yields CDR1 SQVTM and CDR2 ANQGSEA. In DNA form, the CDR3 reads TGCAGCGTTATCGGGACAGGGGAGGGGGATGGCTACACCTTC. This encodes CSVIGTGEGDGYTF. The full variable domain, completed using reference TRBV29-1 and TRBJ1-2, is SAVISQKPSRDICQRGTSLTIQCQVDSQVTMMFWYRQQPGQSLTLIATANQGSEATYESGFVIDKFPISRPNLTFSTLTVSNMSPEDSSIYLCSVIGTGEGDGYTFGSGTRLTVV.

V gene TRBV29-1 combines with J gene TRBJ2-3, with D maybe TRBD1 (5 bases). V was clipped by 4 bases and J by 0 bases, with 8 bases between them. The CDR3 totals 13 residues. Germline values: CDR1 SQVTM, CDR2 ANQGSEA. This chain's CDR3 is CSVGRQSTDTQYF. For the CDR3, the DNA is TGCAGCGTTGGGCGACAGAGCACAGATACGCAGTATTTT.

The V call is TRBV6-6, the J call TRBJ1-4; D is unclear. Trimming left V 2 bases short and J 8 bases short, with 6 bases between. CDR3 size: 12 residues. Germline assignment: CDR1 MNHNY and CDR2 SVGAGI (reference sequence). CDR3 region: CASSYGDEKLFF. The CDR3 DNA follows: TGTGCCAGCAGTTACGGAGACGAAAAACTGTTTTTT.

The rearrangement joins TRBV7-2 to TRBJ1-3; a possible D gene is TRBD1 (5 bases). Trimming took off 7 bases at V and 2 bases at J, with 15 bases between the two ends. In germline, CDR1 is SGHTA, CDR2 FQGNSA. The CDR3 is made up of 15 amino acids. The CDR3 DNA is TGTGCCAGCACTATGACCGGGGGAGCTGGAAACACCATATATTTT. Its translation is CASTMTGGAGNTIYF.

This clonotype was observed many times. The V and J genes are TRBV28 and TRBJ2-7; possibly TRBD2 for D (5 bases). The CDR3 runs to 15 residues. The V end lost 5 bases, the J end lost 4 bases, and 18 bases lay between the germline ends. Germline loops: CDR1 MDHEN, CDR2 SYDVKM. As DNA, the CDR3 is TGTGCCAGCAGTCGAACAGACGGAGGAAAATACGAGCAGTACGTC. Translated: CASSRTDGGKYEQYV.

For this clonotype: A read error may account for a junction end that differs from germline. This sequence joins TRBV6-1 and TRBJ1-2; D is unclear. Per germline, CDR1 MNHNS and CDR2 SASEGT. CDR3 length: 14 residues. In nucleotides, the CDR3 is TGTGCCAGCGGTGAGCAAGGACCAATCTATGGCTACACCTTC. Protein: CASGEQGPIYGYTF.